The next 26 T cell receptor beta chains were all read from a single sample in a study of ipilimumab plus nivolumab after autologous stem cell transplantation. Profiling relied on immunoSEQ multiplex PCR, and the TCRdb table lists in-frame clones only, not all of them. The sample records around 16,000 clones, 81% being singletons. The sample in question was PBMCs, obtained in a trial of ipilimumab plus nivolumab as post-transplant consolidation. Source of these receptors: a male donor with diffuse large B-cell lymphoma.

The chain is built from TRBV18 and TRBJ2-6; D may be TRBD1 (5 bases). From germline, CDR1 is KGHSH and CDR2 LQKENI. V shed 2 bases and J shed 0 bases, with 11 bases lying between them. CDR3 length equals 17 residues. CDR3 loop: CASSPGDSHSGANVLTF. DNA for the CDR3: TGTGCCAGCTCACCAGGAGACAGCCACTCTGGGGCCAACGTCCTGACTTTC.

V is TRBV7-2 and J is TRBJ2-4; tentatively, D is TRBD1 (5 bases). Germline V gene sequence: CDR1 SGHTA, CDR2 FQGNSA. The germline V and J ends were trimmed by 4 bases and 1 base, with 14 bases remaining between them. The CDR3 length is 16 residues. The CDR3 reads CASSYYRSGAKNIQYF. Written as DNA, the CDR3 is TGTGCCAGCAGCTACTACAGGTCCGGGGCCAAAAACATTCAGTACTTC. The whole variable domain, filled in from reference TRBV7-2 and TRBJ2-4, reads GAGVSQSPSNKVTEKGKDVELRCDPISGHTALYWYRQSLGQGLEFLIYFQGNSAPDKSGLPSDRFSAERTGGSVSTLTIQRTQQEDSAVYLCASSYYRSGAKNIQYFGAGTRLSVL.

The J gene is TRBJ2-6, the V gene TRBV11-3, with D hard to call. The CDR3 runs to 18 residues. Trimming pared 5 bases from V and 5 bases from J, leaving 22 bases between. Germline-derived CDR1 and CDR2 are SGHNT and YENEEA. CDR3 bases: TGTGCCAGCAGCAGTACGTCCGCTCGACAAAGTCGGGCCAACGTCCTGACTTTC. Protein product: CASSSTSARQSRANVLTF. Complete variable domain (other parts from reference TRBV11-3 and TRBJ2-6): EAGVVQSPRYKIIEKKQPVAFWCNPISGHNTLYWYLQNLGQGPELLIRYENEEAVDDSQLPKDRFSAERLKGVDSTLKIQPAELGDSAVYLCASSSTSARQSRANVLTFGAGSRLTVL.

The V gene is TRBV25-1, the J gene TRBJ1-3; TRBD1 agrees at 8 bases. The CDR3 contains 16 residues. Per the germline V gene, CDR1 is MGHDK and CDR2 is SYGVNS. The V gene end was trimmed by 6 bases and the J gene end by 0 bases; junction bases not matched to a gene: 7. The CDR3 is CASSWDRSYSGNTIYF. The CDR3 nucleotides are TGTGCCAGCAGCTGGGACAGGTCCTACTCTGGAAACACCATATATTTT.

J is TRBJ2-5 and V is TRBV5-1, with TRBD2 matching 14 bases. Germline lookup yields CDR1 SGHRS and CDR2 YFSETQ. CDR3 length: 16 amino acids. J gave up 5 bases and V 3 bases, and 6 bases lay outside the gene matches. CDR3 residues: CASSSGTSGGRETQYF. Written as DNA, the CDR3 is TGCGCCAGCAGCTCCGGGACTAGCGGGGGTCGGGAGACCCAGTACTTC. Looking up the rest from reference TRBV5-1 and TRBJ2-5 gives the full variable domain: KAGVTQTPRYLIKTRGQQVTLSCSPISGHRSVSWYQQTPGQGLQFLFEYFSETQRNKGNFPGRFSGRQFSNSRSEMNVSTLELGDSALYLCASSSGTSGGRETQYFGPGTRLLVL.

CDR3 in DNA: TGTGCCACCAGCAGAGGACTAGCTTCCTACGAGCAGTACTTC. Its protein product is CATSRGLASYEQYF. The chain recombines TRBV15 with TRBJ2-7, with TRBD2 identical over 7 bases. The CDR3 totals 14 residues. J was trimmed by 1 base and V by 1 base; bases with no gene match: 1. The germline V gene encodes CDR1 LNHNV and CDR2 YYDKDF (reference sequence).

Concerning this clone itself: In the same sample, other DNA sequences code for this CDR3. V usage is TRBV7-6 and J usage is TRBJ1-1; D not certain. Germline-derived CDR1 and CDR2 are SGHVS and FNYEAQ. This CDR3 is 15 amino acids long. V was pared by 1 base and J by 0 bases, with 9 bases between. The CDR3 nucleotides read TGTGCCAGCAGCTTAGGGGCAGGCATGAACACTGAAGCTTTCTTT. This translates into CASSLGAGMNTEAFF. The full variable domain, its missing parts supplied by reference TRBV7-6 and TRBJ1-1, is GAGVSQSPRYKVTKRGQDVALRCDPISGHVSLYWYRQALGQGPEFLTYFNYEAQQDKSGLPNDRFSAERPEGSISTLTIQRTEQRDSAMYRCASSLGAGMNTEAFFGQGTRLTVV.

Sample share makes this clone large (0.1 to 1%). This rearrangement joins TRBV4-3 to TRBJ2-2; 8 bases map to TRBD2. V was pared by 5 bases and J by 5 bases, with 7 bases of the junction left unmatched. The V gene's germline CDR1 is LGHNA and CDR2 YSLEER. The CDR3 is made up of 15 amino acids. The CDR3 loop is CASSWRAGETGELFF. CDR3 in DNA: TGCGCCAGCAGCTGGCGAGCGGGGGAAACCGGGGAGCTGTTTTTT.

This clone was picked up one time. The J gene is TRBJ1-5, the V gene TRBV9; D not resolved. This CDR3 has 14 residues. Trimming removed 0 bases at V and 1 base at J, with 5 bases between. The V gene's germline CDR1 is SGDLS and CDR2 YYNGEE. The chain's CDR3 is CASSVGGSNQPQHF. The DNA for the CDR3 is TGTGCCAGCAGCGTAGGGGGAAGCAATCAGCCCCAGCATTTT.

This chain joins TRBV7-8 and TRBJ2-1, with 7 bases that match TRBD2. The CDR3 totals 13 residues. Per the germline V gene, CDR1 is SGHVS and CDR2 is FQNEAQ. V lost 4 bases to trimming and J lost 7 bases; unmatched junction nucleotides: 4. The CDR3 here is CASSWGLRNEQFF. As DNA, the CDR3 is TGTGCCAGCAGCTGGGGACTACGGAATGAGCAGTTCTTC.

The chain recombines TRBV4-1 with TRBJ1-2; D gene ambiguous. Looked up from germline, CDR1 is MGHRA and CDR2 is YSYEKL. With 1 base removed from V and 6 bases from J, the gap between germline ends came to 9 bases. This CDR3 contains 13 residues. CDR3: CASSQVGANGYTF. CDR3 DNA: TGCGCCAGCAGCCAAGTTGGTGCTAATGGCTACACCTTC.

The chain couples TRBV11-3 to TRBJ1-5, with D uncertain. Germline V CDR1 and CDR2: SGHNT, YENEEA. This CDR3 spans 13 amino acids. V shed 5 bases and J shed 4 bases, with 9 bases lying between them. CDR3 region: CASSRTGNQPQHF. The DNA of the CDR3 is TGTGCCAGCAGCCGGACGGGGAATCAGCCCCAGCATTTT.

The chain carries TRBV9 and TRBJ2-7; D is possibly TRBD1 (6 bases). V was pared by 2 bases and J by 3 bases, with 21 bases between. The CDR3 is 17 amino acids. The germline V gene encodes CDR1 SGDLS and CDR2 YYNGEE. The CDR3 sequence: CASSVKYRVPNHYEQYF. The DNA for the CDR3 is TGTGCCAGCAGCGTCAAATACAGGGTCCCAAATCACTACGAGCAGTACTTC. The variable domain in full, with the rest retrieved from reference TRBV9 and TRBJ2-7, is DSGVTQTPKHLITATGQRVTLRCSPRSGDLSVYWYQQSLDQGLQFLIQYYNGEERAKGNILERFSAQQFPDLHSELNLSSLELGDSALYFCASSVKYRVPNHYEQYFGPGTRLTVT.

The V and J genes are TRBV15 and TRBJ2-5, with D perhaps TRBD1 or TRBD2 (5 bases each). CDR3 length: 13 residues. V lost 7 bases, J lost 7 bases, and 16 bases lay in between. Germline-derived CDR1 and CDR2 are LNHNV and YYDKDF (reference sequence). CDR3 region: CATTRDRAMTQYF. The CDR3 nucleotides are TGTGCCACCACCAGGGACCGTGCAATGACCCAGTACTTC.

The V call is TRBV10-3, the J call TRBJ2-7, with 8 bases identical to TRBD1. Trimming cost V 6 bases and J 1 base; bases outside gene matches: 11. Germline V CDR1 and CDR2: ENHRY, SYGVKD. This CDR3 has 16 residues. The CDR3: CAIRGQADRVSYEQYF. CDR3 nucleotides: TGTGCCATCAGGGGACAGGCTGACAGAGTTTCCTACGAGCAGTACTTC.

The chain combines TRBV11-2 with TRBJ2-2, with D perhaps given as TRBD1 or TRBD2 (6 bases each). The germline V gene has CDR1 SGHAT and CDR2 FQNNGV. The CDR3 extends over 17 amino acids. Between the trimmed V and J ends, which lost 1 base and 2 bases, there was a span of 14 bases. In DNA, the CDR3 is TGTGCCAGCAGCTTAGGAGGGGGTAGCGGAAACACCGGGGAGCTGTTTTTT. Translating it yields CASSLGGGSGNTGELFF.

The CDR3 here is CASSEGGRVPGETQYF. The CDR3 nucleotides are TGTGCCAGCAGTGAAGGGGGTAGGGTACCTGGGGAGACCCAGTACTTC. V is TRBV25-1 and J is TRBJ2-5, with D possibly being TRBD1 or TRBD2 (5 bases each). There are 16 residues in the CDR3. Trimming took off 2 bases at V and 5 bases at J, with 18 bases between the two ends. CDR1 is MGHDK and CDR2 is SYGVNS in the germline V gene.

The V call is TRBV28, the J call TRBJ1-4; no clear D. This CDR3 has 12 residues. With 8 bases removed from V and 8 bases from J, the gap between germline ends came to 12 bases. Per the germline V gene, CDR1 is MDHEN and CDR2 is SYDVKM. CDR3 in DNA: TGTGCCAGCGGATTTCCAGGCGAAAAACTGTTTTTT. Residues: CASGFPGEKLFF.

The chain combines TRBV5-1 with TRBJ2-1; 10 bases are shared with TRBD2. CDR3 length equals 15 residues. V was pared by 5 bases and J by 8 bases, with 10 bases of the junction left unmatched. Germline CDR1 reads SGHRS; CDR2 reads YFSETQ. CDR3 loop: CASRVLAGLGDEQFF. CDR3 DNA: TGCGCCAGCAGGGTACTAGCGGGGCTAGGGGATGAGCAGTTCTTC.

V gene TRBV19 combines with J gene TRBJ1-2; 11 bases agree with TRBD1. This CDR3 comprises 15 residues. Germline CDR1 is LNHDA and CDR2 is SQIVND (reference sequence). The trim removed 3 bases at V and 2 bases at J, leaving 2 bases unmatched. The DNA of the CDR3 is TGTGCCAGTAGTATCTGGGACAGGGGGAACTATGGCTACACCTTC. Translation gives CASSIWDRGNYGYTF. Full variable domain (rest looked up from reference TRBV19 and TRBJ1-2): DGGITQSPKYLFRKEGQNVTLSCEQNLNHDAMYWYRQDPGQGLRLIYYSQIVNDFQKGDIAEGYSVSREKKESFPLTVTSAQKNPTAFYLCASSIWDRGNYGYTFGSGTRLTVV.

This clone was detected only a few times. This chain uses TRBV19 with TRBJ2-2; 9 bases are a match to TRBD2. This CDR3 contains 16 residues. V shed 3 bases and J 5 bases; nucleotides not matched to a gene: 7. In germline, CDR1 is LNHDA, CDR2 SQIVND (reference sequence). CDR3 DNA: TGTGCCAGTAGTATTACCGGAGCGGGAGGTACCGGGGAGCTGTTTTTT. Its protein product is CASSITGAGGTGELFF.

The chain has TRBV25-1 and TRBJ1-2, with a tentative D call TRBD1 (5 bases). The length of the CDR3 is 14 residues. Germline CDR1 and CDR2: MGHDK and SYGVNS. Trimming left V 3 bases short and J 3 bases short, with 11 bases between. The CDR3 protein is CASSDRANDYGYTF. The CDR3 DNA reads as TGTGCCAGCAGTGACAGGGCTAACGACTATGGCTACACCTTC.

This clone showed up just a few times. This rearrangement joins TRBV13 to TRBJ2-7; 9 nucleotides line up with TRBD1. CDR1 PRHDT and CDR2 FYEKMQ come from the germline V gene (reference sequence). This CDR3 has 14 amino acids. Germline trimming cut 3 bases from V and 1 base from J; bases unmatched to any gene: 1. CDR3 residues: CASSFDRGSYEQYF. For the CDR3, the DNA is TGTGCCAGCAGCTTCGACAGGGGGTCCTACGAGCAGTACTTC.

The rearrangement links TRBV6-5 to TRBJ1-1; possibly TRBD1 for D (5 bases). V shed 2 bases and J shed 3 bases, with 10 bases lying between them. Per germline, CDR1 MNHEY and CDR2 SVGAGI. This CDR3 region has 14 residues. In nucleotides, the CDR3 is TGTGCCAGCAGTTACACAGGAGGAGACACTGAAGCTTTCTTT. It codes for CASSYTGGDTEAFF.

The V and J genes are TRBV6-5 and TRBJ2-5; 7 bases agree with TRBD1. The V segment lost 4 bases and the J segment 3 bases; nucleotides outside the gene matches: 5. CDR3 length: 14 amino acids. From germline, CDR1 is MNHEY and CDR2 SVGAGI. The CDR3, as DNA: TGTGCCAGCAGTTCCTGGGGACAGAAAGAGACCCAGTACTTC. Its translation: CASSSWGQKETQYF.

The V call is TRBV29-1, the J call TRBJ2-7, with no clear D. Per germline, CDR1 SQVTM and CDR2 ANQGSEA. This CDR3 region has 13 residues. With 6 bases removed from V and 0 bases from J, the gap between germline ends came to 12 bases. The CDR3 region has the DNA TGCAGCGTGAAACATGGACCCTCCTACGAGCAGTACTTC. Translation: CSVKHGPSYEQYF.